The 32 T cell receptor beta chains below were found in one sample sequenced in a study of blood T cell repertoires in COVID-19. Sequencing used immunoSEQ multiplex PCR; TCRdb keeps in-frame clones, though not all of them. The sample consists of about 80,000 clones, 88% of them appearing once. The specimen sequenced was peripheral blood. These TCRs come from a woman of 80 years or more with acute or convalescent COVID-19.

The chain joins TRBV10-3 to TRBJ1-1; D is undetermined. The V gene's germline CDR1 is ENHRY and CDR2 SYGVKD. V lost 6 bases and J 2 bases, leaving 10 bases between the germline ends. The CDR3 contains 13 residues. In nucleotides, the CDR3 is TGTGCCATCAGGAGCGGGCCAAACACTGAAGCTTTCTTT. Amino acid sequence: CAIRSGPNTEAFF.

This CDR3 reads CASSQDAGGARPQGNIQYF. CDR3 in DNA: TGTGCCAGCAGCCAAGATGCAGGGGGCGCAAGACCGCAGGGAAACATTCAGTACTTC. This chain connects TRBV4-2 to TRBJ2-4, with 8 positions matching TRBD1. The CDR3 consists of 19 residues. With V trimmed by 0 bases and J by 6 bases, 16 bases remained unmatched. Germline CDR1 LGHNA, CDR2 YNFKEQ.

The chain recombines TRBV11-2 with TRBJ1-2, with D perhaps TRBD1 (5 bases). This CDR3 has 15 residues. V shed 2 bases and J shed 2 bases, with 12 bases lying between them. The V gene's germline CDR1 is SGHAT and CDR2 FQNNGV. The CDR3 coding sequence is TGTGCCAGCAGCTTAAGGGCAGGGTGGAACTATGGCTACACCTTC. Protein sequence: CASSLRAGWNYGYTF. Supplemented by reference TRBV11-2 and TRBJ1-2, the full variable domain reads EAGVAQSPRYKIIEKRQSVAFWCNPISGHATLYWYQQILGQGPKLLIQFQNNGVVDDSQLPKDRFSAERLKGVDSTLKIQPAKLEDSAVYLCASSLRAGWNYGYTFGSGTRLTVV.

The chain employs TRBV27 and TRBJ2-4; 12 bases are shared with TRBD2. The CDR3 has 16 amino acids. CDR1 is MNHEY, CDR2 SMNVEV, per germline (reference sequence). V shed 5 bases and J 2 bases; nucleotides not matched to a gene: 4. CDR3 in DNA: TGTGCCAGCAGTGATCTAGCGGGAGGGTCCAAAAACATTCAGTACTTC. Translated: CASSDLAGGSKNIQYF.

The J gene is TRBJ1-2, the V gene TRBV29-1; tentative D call: TRBD1 (5 bases). Germline V gene data show CDR1 as SQVTM and CDR2 as ANQGSEA. V was trimmed by 3 bases and J by 7 bases, leaving 15 bases between them. The CDR3 spans 13 residues. The chain's CDR3 is CSVEGLPRGGYTF. CDR3 nucleotides: TGCAGCGTTGAGGGACTCCCAAGGGGTGGCTACACCTTC.

The genes are TRBV4-2 and TRBJ2-1; D gene uncertain. V lost 2 bases and J 9 bases, leaving 14 bases between the germline ends. The CDR3 is 14 amino acids. Germline CDR1 and CDR2: LGHNA and YNFKEQ. This CDR3 reads CASSQRQDTIEQFF. The CDR3 DNA follows: TGTGCCAGCAGCCAACGACAAGATACAATTGAGCAGTTCTTC.

The chain recombines TRBV18 with TRBJ1-1, with D tentatively TRBD1 (6 bases). The germline V gene encodes CDR1 KGHSH and CDR2 LQKENI. The CDR3 is 14 residues long. V gave up 6 bases and J gave up 1 base, with 12 bases separating them. In DNA form, the CDR3 reads TGTGCCAGCTCGATTCGGGACACGAACACTGAAGCTTTCTTT. The encoded protein is CASSIRDTNTEAFF.

The chain links TRBV7-2 to TRBJ2-7; TRBD2 matches at 7 bases. The CDR3 runs 14 residues. Losses at the gene ends were 1 base for V and 6 bases for J; bases not matched to a gene: 6. The V gene's germline CDR1 is SGHTA and CDR2 FQGNSA. CDR3 sequence: CASSLDTGGFEQYF. The CDR3 DNA reads TGTGCCAGCAGCTTAGATACGGGGGGATTCGAGCAGTACTTC. The full variable domain, in which reference TRBV7-2 and TRBJ2-7 provide the parts outside the CDR3, is GAGVSQSPSNKVTEKGKDVELRCDPISGHTALYWYRQSLGQGLEFLIYFQGNSAPDKSGLPSDRFSAERTGGSVSTLTIQRTQQEDSAVYLCASSLDTGGFEQYFGPGTRLTVT.

This clone showed up just a few times. The rearrangement joins TRBV7-9 to TRBJ2-5; TRBD1 is a possible D gene (5 bases). Germline V CDR1 and CDR2: SEHNR, FQNEAQ (reference sequence). Trimming pared 3 bases from V and 1 base from J, leaving 15 bases between. The CDR3 covers 16 residues. The CDR3 DNA reads as TGTGCCAGCAGCTTGCAGACAGTCACCTTCCAAGAGACCCAGTACTTC. Protein product: CASSLQTVTFQETQYF. Filled out from reference TRBV7-9 and TRBJ2-5, the complete variable domain reads DTGVSQNPRHKITKRGQNVTFRCDPISEHNRLYWYRQTLGQGPEFLTYFQNEAQLEKSRLLSDRFSAERPKGSFSTLEIQRTEQGDSAMYLCASSLQTVTFQETQYFGPGTRLLVL.

The chain joins TRBV7-3 to TRBJ2-5; 10 nucleotides line up with TRBD1. This CDR3 comprises 15 residues. Germline V lookup: CDR1 SGHTA, CDR2 FQGTGA. V shed 4 bases and J 2 bases; nucleotides not matched to a gene: 4. The CDR3: CASSSPDRGQETQYF. CDR3 DNA sequence: TGTGCCAGCAGCTCACCGGACAGGGGGCAAGAGACCCAGTACTTC.

The chain uses TRBV14 and TRBJ1-2; maybe TRBD1 (5 bases). CDR1 SGHDN and CDR2 FVKESK come from the germline V gene. The CDR3 is made up of 15 amino acids. Between the trimmed V and J ends, which lost 2 bases and 4 bases, there was a span of 14 bases. CDR3 nucleotide sequence: TGTGCCAGCAGCCAAACACTGGGCAGGGCCTATGGCTACACCTTC. Protein: CASSQTLGRAYGYTF.

V is TRBV10-3 and J is TRBJ2-4, with D perhaps TRBD1 (5 bases). Germline CDR1 ENHRY, CDR2 SYGVKD. This CDR3 contains 16 residues. V lost 2 bases and J 0 bases, leaving 11 bases between the germline ends. The DNA of the CDR3 is TGTGCCATCAGTGAGCCTCAGGGAATAGCCAAAAACATTCAGTACTTC. It encodes CAISEPQGIAKNIQYF.

This rearrangement joins TRBV7-2 to TRBJ1-2; D gene ambiguous. Germline CDR1 and CDR2: SGHTA and FQGNSA. Trimming removed 2 bases at V and 0 bases at J, with 10 bases between. The CDR3 contains 15 residues. The CDR3 region has the DNA TGTGCCAGCAGCTTAACGGAGTCATCTAACTATGGCTACACCTTC. Protein sequence: CASSLTESSNYGYTF.

V gene TRBV5-1 combines with J gene TRBJ1-1; 10 nucleotides line up with TRBD1. J gave up 0 bases and V 4 bases, and 6 bases lay outside the gene matches. The CDR3 is 16 amino acids. Germline-derived CDR1 and CDR2 are SGHRS and YFSETQ. The CDR3 DNA sequence: TGCGCCAGCAGCCCGGACAGGGGGTTAATGAACACTGAAGCTTTCTTT. Its protein is CASSPDRGLMNTEAFF.

The CDR3: CASSPLVLPGTVNTGELFF. CDR3 DNA: TGTGCCAGCAGTCCACTAGTCCTTCCCGGGACAGTGAACACCGGGGAGCTGTTTTTT. This chain connects TRBV6-2 or TRBV6-3 to TRBJ2-2; 7 positions match TRBD1. Germline V lookup: CDR1 MNHEY, CDR2 SVGEGT. The CDR3 runs to 19 residues. V lost 5 bases, J lost 1 base, and 16 bases stayed unmatched.

J is TRBJ2-1 and V is TRBV19, with 10 bases lining up with TRBD2. This CDR3 has 16 residues. Losses at the gene ends were 5 bases for V and 7 bases for J; bases not matched to a gene: 11. Germline V gene sequence: CDR1 LNHDA, CDR2 SQIVND (reference sequence). The DNA for the CDR3 is TGTGCCAGTAGTCGAACCTTAGCGGGGGGCCAGAATGAGCAGTTCTTC. Protein product: CASSRTLAGGQNEQFF.

This clone was observed a handful of times. This chain links TRBV19 with TRBJ2-7; D might be TRBD2 (5 bases). V shed 3 bases and J shed 0 bases, with 9 bases lying between them. CDR1 is LNHDA and CDR2 is SQIVND in the germline V gene (reference sequence). The CDR3 runs to 14 residues. CDR3 residues: CASSMRADSYEQYF. The DNA of the CDR3 is TGTGCCAGTAGTATGCGGGCAGACTCCTACGAGCAGTACTTC.

The rearrangement joins TRBV7-6 to TRBJ1-6; possible D gene TRBD1, 6 bases. The CDR3 runs 14 residues. V shed 6 bases and J shed 7 bases, with 13 bases lying between them. The germline CDR1 and CDR2 sequences are SGHVS and FNYEAQ. CDR3 nucleotides: TGTGCCAGCAGGAACCCGGGGACAAATTCACCCCTCCACTTT. It yields the protein CASRNPGTNSPLHF.

This sequence joins TRBV2 and TRBJ1-1; D remains unclear. Germline V gene lookup returns CDR1 SNHLY and CDR2 FYNNEI. The CDR3 loop spans 11 amino acids. V lost 8 bases and J 7 bases, leaving 11 bases between the germline ends. The CDR3 is CASQAVDEAFF. The DNA for the CDR3 is TGTGCCAGCCAGGCAGTTGATGAAGCTTTCTTT.

The chain links TRBV25-1 to TRBJ2-1; the match to TRBD2 covers 8 bases. V lost 5 bases, J lost 0 bases, and 6 bases stayed unmatched. Germline loops: CDR1 MGHDK, CDR2 SYGVNS. The CDR3 length is 16 residues. The DNA of the CDR3 is TGTGCCAGCAGTCCGCCGGGACTAGTCTCCTACAATGAGCAGTTCTTC. Its translation: CASSPPGLVSYNEQFF. Using reference TRBV25-1 and TRBJ2-1 for the parts outside the CDR3, the full variable domain is EADIYQTPRYLVIGTGKKITLECSQTMGHDKMYWYQQDPGMELHLIHYSYGVNSTEKGDLSSESTVSRIRTEHFPLTLESARPSHTSQYLCASSPPGLVSYNEQFFGPGTRLTVL.

The genes are TRBV4-2 and TRBJ1-2; TRBD1 matches 8 bases. Trimming cost V 3 bases and J 6 bases; bases outside gene matches: 9. The CDR3 totals 15 residues. Germline CDR1 is LGHNA and CDR2 is YNFKEQ. The CDR3 region is CASSQGDRRLDGYTF. The CDR3 bases are TGTGCCAGCAGCCAGGGGGACAGGAGGTTGGATGGCTACACCTTC.

The rearrangement joins TRBV19 to TRBJ1-5; D is uncertain. Per germline, CDR1 LNHDA and CDR2 SQIVND (reference sequence). The V end lost 7 bases, the J end lost 3 bases, and 13 bases lay between the germline ends. The CDR3 consists of 14 residues. The CDR3 coding sequence is TGTGCCAGTAATTCGTGGGCCTCCAATCAGCCCCAGCATTTT. Its translation is CASNSWASNQPQHF.

V gene TRBV14 combines with J gene TRBJ2-2, with D possibly TRBD2 on 7 matching bases. The CDR3 length is 16 residues. From germline, CDR1 is SGHDN and CDR2 FVKESK. V was trimmed by 3 bases and J by 2 bases, leaving 13 bases between them. The CDR3 region has the DNA TGTGCCAGCAGCCACCGACGGGGGGCCAACACCGGGGAGCTGTTTTTT. This gives the protein CASSHRRGANTGELFF.

The chain recombines TRBV18 with TRBJ2-5; TRBD1 aligns across 7 bases. Germline lookup yields CDR1 KGHSH and CDR2 LQKENI. This CDR3 has 15 amino acids. With V trimmed by 3 bases and J by 9 bases, 13 bases remained unmatched. The CDR3 DNA reads as TGTGCCAGCTCACCGGGTGGGACAGCGAGGGCGGCCCAGTACTTC. Its translation: CASSPGGTARAAQYF.

The chain couples TRBV3-1 (or the pseudogene TRBV3-2) to TRBJ1-4; weak D call: TRBD1 (6 bases). Trimming left V 4 bases short and J 4 bases short, with 13 bases between. The V gene's germline CDR1 is LGHDT and CDR2 YNNKEL (reference sequence). This CDR3 contains 15 residues. The CDR3 DNA is TGTGCCAGCAGCCCTTCCAGGGGATGTAATGAAAAACTGTTTTTT. Translation gives CASSPSRGCNEKLFF.

The V gene is TRBV11-2, the J gene TRBJ1-1, with TRBD1 identical over 8 bases. V lost 1 base and J lost 8; bases outside the gene matches: 3. There are 13 residues in the CDR3. The germline V gene has CDR1 SGHAT and CDR2 FQNNGV. CDR3 amino acids: CASSLGAGGEAFF. For the CDR3, the DNA is TGTGCCAGCAGCTTAGGGGCAGGGGGCGAAGCTTTCTTT. Variable domain in full (rest from reference TRBV11-2 and TRBJ1-1): EAGVAQSPRYKIIEKRQSVAFWCNPISGHATLYWYQQILGQGPKLLIQFQNNGVVDDSQLPKDRFSAERLKGVDSTLKIQPAKLEDSAVYLCASSLGAGGEAFFGQGTRLTVV.

This rearrangement joins TRBV6-1 to TRBJ1-1, with 7 bases fitting TRBD1. V lost 2 bases, J lost 6 bases, and 9 bases stayed unmatched. From germline, CDR1 is MNHNS and CDR2 SASEGT. The CDR3 runs to 15 residues. The CDR3 DNA reads TGTGCCAGCAGTGAACGAGGGGGCCTAGGGGCTGAAGCTTTCTTT. Encoded protein: CASSERGGLGAEAFF.

The V call is TRBV3-1 (or the pseudogene TRBV3-2), the J call TRBJ2-3, with D possibly matching TRBD2 (6 bases). Trimming removed 3 bases at V and 4 bases at J, with 17 bases between. The CDR3 is 16 amino acids. Per the germline V gene, CDR1 is LGHDT and CDR2 is YNNKEL (reference sequence). The CDR3 DNA sequence: TGTGCCAGCAGCCATAGGAGGGACTTCTTGCCAGATACGCAGTATTTT. The encoded protein is CASSHRRDFLPDTQYF.

The genes are TRBV7-3 and TRBJ1-1, with D possibly matching TRBD1 (5 bases). Germline lookup yields CDR1 SGHTA and CDR2 FQGTGA. The CDR3 consists of 12 residues. V was trimmed by 6 bases and J by 3 bases, leaving 8 bases between them. The CDR3 nucleotides are TGTGCCAGCAGGGGGGACTACACTGAAGCTTTCTTT. Amino acids: CASRGDYTEAFF.

The chain couples TRBV11-3 to TRBJ2-3, with 7 bases matching TRBD2. The V and J ends lost 1 base and 5 bases, in that order; junction bases with no gene match: 9. This CDR3 has 16 residues. CDR1 is SGHNT, CDR2 YENEEA, per germline. CDR3: CASSLGITGGRDTQYF. CDR3 DNA sequence: TGTGCCAGCAGCTTAGGCATAACGGGGGGTAGAGATACGCAGTATTTT.

The gene calls are TRBV19 and TRBJ2-2; 10 nucleotides agree with TRBD2. The germline V gene encodes CDR1 LNHDA and CDR2 SQIVND (reference sequence). CDR3 length: 18 amino acids. V was clipped by 0 bases and J by 5 bases; unmatched bases: 9. CDR3 sequence reads: CASSIEIGAGGRTGELFF. The DNA of the CDR3 is TGTGCCAGTAGTATAGAGATAGGAGCGGGGGGGCGAACCGGGGAGCTGTTTTTT.

The rearrangement joins TRBV15 to TRBJ1-6; no definite D call. Germline V CDR1 and CDR2: LNHNV, YYDKDF (reference sequence). The length of the CDR3 is 13 residues. Trimming stripped 0 bases from V and 10 bases from J, with 7 bases between. The CDR3 DNA reads as TGTGCCACCAGCAGAGATGGGAGCTCACCCCTCCACTTT. It specifies CATSRDGSSPLHF.